The 9 T cell receptor beta chains reported below all come from one sample, sequenced in a study of T-cell memory formation after mild COVID-19. In TCRdb, the 5' RACE reads were re-called with MiXCR into one record per CDR3 protein. This sample yields roughly 450,000 distinct CDR3 sequences, of which around a sixth are seen a single time; about 12% belongs to the top ten. Sequenced sample: PBMCs or a T cell subset sorted from them (not recorded which). The receptors originated from an adult woman who had mild COVID-19 (a few samples of this study predate the infection). Cell type and time point are not known.

The J gene is TRBJ1-1, the V gene TRBV3-1; D not certain. Trimming removed 1 base at V and 4 bases at J, with 7 bases between. The germline CDR1 and CDR2 sequences are LGHDT and YNNKEL (reference sequence). This CDR3 region has 13 residues. The CDR3, as DNA: TGTGCCAGCAGCCAAGGCGCGGTCACTGAAGCTTTCTTT. It codes for CASSQGAVTEAFF.

This clonotype was seen only a few times. The chain links TRBV12-3 or TRBV12-4 to TRBJ2-7; TRBD1 aligns across 9 bases. The length of the CDR3 is 14 residues. V was pared by 7 bases and J by 5 bases, with 9 bases of the junction left unmatched. This CDR3 is CASKLGQGLHEQYF. The CDR3 DNA is TGTGCCAGCAAATTAGGACAGGGGCTCCACGAGCAGTACTTC.

This sequence joins TRBV5-1 and TRBJ2-7, with a weak D call TRBD1 (5 bases). Trimming shortened V by 2 bases and J by 3 bases, and 15 bases separated the two germline ends. Germline values: CDR1 SGHRS, CDR2 YFSETQ. CDR3 length: 15 residues. CDR3 sequence: CASSLQANLRYEQYF. CDR3 coding DNA: TGCGCCAGCAGCTTACAGGCGAATCTACGCTACGAGCAGTACTTC.

The chain carries TRBV12-3 or TRBV12-4 and TRBJ1-1; D unclear. This CDR3 has 10 amino acids. Trimming removed 2 bases at V and 8 bases at J, with 3 bases between. The CDR3 sequence is CASSLMEAFF. DNA for the CDR3: TGTGCCAGCAGTTTAATGGAAGCTTTCTTT.

The chain has TRBV12-3 or TRBV12-4 and TRBJ2-2, with 13 positions matching TRBD2. The V and J ends lost 6 bases and 7 bases, in that order; junction bases with no gene match: 8. The CDR3 loop spans 16 amino acids. CDR3 protein: CASSRGLAGVVGELFF. Written as DNA, the CDR3 is TGTGCCAGCAGCCGCGGACTAGCGGGAGTTGTCGGGGAGCTGTTTTTT.

V usage is TRBV25-1 and J usage is TRBJ1-2, with D maybe TRBD1 (6 bases). Germline loops: CDR1 MGHDK, CDR2 SYGVNS. V was trimmed by 7 bases and J by 7 bases, leaving 19 bases between them. The CDR3 is 14 residues long. Written as DNA, the CDR3 is TGTGCCAGCAAAGCACAGGGAAGATTAGGTGGCTACACCTTC. This sequence encodes CASKAQGRLGGYTF.

This chain connects TRBV24-1 to TRBJ2-3, with D unresolved. There are 13 residues in the CDR3. Trimming cost V 7 bases and J 6 bases, with 13 bases left between them. In germline, CDR1 is KGHDR, CDR2 SFDVKD. The CDR3 here is CATSRPMVDTQYF. CDR3 DNA sequence: TGTGCCACCAGCCGCCCTATGGTGGATACGCAGTATTTT.

This clonotype was counted between two and nine times. CDR3 sequence: CASIPGAGRGTPAFF. The CDR3 DNA reads TGTGCCAGCATCCCGGGGGCGGGGCGTGGGACCCCGGCTTTCTTT. The gene calls are TRBV12-3 or TRBV12-4 and TRBJ1-1, with a possible D match to TRBD1 (6 bases). V shed 7 bases and J shed 11 bases, with 26 bases lying between them. This CDR3 is 15 amino acids long.

This clonotype was seen a few times. Being one base from a much bigger clone, this may be a read error. The DNA for the CDR3 is TGTGCCAGCAGTTACGCAGATACGCAGTATTTT. Translating it yields CASSYADTQYF. The chain employs TRBV6-5 and TRBJ2-3; D unresolved. V dropped 2 bases and J dropped 4 bases, with 1 base sitting between them. This CDR3 region has 11 residues. Germline V CDR1 and CDR2: MNHEY, SVGAGI.